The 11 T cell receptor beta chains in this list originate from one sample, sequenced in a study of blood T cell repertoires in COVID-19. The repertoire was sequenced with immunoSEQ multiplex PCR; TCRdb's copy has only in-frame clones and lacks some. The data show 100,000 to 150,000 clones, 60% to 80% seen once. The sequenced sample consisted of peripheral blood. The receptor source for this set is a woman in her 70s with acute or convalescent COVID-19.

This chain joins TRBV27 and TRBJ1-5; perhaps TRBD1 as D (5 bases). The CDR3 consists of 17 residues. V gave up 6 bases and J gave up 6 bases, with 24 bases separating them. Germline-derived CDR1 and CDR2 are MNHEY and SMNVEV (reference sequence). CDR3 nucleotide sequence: TGTGCCAGCAGCCCATTCGGCACAGGAAAGTTGAGTCAGCCCCAGCATTTT. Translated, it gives CASSPFGTGKLSQPQHF.

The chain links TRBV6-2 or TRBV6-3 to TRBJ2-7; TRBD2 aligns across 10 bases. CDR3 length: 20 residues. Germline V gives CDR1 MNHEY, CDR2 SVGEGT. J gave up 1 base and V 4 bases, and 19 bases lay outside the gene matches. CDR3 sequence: CASSSLRDRFPSGRSYEQYF. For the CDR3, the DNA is TGTGCCAGCAGTTCTCTAAGGGACAGATTTCCTAGCGGGAGATCCTACGAGCAGTACTTC.

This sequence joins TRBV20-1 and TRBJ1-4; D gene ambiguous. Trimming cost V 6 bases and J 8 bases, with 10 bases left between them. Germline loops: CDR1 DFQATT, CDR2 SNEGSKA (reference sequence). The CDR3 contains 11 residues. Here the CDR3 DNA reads TGCAGTGCCTCTTTAAGCGAAAAACTGTTTTTT. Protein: CSASLSEKLFF.

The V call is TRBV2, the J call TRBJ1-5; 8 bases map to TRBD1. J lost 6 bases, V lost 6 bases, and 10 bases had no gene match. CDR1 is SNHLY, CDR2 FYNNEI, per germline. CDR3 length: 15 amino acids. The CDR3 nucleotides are TGTGCCAGCAGCGCAAGGGGACAGGAGGGTCAGCCCCAGCATTTT. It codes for CASSARGQEGQPQHF.

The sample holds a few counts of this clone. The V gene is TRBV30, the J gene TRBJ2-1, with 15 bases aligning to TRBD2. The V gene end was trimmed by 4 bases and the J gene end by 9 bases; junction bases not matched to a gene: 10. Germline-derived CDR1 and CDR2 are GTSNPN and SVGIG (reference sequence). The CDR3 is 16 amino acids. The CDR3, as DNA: TGTGCCTGGACCAACCCCGGGACTAGCGGGAGGACTGAGCAGTTCTTC. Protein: CAWTNPGTSGRTEQFF.

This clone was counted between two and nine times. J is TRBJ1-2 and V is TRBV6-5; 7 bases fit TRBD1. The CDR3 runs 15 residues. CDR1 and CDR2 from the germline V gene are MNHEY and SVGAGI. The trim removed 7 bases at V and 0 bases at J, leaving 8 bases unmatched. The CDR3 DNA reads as TGTGCCAGCACCTCCACCGGGACAGCTAACTATGGCTACACCTTC. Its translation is CASTSTGTANYGYTF.

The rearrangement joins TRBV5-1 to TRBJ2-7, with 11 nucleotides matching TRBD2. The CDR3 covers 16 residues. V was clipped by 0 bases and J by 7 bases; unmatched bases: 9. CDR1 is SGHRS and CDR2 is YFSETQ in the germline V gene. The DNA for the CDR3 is TGCGCCAGCAGCTTGGATTTAGCGGGAGGGGCGGAAGAGCAGTACTTC. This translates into CASSLDLAGGAEEQYF.

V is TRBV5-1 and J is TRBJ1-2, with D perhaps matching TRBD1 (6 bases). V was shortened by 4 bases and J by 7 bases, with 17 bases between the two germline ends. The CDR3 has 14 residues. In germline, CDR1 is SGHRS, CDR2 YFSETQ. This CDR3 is CASSQTLQGSGYTF. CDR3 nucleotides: TGCGCCAGCAGCCAGACTTTACAGGGATCTGGCTACACCTTC. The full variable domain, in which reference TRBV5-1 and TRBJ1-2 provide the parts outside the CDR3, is KAGVTQTPRYLIKTRGQQVTLSCSPISGHRSVSWYQQTPGQGLQFLFEYFSETQRNKGNFPGRFSGRQFSNSRSEMNVSTLELGDSALYLCASSQTLQGSGYTFGSGTRLTVV.

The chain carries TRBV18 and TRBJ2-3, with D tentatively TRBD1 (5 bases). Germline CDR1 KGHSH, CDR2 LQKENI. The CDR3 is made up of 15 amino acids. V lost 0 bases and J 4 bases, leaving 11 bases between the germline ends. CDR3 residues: CASSPPRRVADTQYF. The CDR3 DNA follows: TGTGCCAGCTCACCACCGCGCAGGGTCGCAGATACGCAGTATTTT.

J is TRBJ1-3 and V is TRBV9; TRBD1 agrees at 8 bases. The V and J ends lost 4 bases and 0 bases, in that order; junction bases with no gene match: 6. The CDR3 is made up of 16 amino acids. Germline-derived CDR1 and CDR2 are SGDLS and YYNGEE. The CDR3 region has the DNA TGTGCCAGCAGCCCAGGACAGGGATACTCTGGAAACACCATATATTTT. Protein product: CASSPGQGYSGNTIYF.

CDR3 in amino acids: CATRNGGRGDEKLFF. The CDR3 nucleotides are TGTGCCACCCGGAACGGCGGGAGGGGCGATGAAAAACTGTTTTTT. The V gene is TRBV7-9, the J gene TRBJ1-4; possible D gene TRBD1, 5 bases. Trimming stripped 10 bases from V and 6 bases from J, with 21 bases between. CDR3 size: 15 residues. CDR1 and CDR2 from the germline V gene are SEHNR and FQNEAQ (reference sequence).